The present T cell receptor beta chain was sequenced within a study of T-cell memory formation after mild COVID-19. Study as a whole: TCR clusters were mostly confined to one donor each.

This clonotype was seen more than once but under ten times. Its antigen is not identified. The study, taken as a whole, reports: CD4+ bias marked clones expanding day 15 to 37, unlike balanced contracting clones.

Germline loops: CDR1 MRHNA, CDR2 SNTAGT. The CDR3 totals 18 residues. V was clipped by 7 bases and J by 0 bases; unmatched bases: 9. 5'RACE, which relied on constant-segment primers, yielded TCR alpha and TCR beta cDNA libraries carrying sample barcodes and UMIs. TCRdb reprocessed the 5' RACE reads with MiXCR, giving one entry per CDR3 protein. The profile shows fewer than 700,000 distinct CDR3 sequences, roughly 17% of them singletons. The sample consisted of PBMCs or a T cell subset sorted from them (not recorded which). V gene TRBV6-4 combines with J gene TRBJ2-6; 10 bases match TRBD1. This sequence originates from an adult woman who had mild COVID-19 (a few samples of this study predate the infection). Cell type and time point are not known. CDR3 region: CASTKPGQGRSGANVLTF. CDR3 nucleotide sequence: TGTGCCAGCACCAAACCGGGACAGGGGCGCTCTGGGGCCAACGTCCTGACTTTC.